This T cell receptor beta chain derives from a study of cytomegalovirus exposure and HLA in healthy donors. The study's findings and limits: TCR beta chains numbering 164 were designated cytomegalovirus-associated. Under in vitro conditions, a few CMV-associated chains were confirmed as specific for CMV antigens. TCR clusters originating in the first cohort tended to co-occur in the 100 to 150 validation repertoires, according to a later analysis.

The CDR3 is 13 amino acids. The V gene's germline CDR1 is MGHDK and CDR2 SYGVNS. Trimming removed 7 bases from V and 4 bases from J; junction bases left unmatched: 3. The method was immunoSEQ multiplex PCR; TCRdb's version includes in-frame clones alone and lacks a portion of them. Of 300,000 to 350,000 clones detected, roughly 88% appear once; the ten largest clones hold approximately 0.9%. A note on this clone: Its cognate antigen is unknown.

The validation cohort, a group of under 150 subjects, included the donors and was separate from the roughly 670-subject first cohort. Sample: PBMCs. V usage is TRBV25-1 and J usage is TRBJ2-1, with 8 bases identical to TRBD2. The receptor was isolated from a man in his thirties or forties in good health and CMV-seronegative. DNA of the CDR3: TGTGCCAGCACAAGCGGGGGTTACAATGAGCAGTTCTTC. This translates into CASTSGGYNEQFF.